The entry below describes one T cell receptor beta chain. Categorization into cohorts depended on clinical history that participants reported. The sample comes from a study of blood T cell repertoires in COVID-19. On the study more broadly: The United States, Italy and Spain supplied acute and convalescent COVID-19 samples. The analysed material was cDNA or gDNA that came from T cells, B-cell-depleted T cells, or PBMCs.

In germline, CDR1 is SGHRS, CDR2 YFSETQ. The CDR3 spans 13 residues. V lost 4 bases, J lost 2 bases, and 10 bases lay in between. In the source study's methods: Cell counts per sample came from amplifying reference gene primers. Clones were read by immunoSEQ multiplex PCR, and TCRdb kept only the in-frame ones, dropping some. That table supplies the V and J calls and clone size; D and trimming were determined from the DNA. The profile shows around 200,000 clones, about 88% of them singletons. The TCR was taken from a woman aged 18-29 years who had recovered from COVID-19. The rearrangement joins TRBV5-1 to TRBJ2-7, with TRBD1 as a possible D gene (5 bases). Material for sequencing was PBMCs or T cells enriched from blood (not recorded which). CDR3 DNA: TGCGCCAGCAGCATCGGACAAGCCTACGAGCAGTACTTC. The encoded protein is CASSIGQAYEQYF.